This section outlines one T cell receptor beta chain sequence together with its context. The sample is drawn from a study of blood T cell repertoires in COVID-19. Whole-study context: Italy, Spain and the United States were the sources of the convalescent and acute COVID-19 samples. Nucleic acid was either cDNA or gDNA, and it came from T cells, B-cell-depleted T cells, or PBMCs.

Germline CDR1 and CDR2: DFQATT and SNEGSKA (reference sequence). Trimming left V 3 bases short and J 2 bases short, with 12 bases between. CDR3 length: 14 amino acids. Original handling: Quantification of nucleated cells was approximated via reference gene primer amplification. TCRdb keeps only in-frame clones here, not all; method: immunoSEQ multiplex PCR. V and J calls and clone size come straight from that table; D and trimming were deduced from the DNA. The profile covers about 130,000 clones, with 86% appearing a single time and approximately 20% taken by the ten largest. Sequencing used peripheral blood. The source is a woman aged 45-65 years who had recovered from COVID-19. V gene TRBV20-1 combines with J gene TRBJ2-3, with a tentative D call TRBD2 (6 bases). The CDR3 spells CSASYGGNTDTQYF. CDR3 DNA sequence: TGCAGTGCTAGTTACGGGGGAAACACAGATACGCAGTATTTT.